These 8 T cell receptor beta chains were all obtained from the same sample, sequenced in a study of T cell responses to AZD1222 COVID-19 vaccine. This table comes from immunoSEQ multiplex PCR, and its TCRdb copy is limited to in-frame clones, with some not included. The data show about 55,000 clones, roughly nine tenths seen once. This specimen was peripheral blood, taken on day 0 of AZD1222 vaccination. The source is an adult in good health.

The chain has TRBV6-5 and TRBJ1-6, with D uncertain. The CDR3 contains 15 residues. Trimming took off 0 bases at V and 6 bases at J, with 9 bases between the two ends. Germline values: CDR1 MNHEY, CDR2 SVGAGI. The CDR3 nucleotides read TGTGCCAGCAGTTACTCGAGAACTGTTAATTCACCCCTCCACTTT. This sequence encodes CASSYSRTVNSPLHF.

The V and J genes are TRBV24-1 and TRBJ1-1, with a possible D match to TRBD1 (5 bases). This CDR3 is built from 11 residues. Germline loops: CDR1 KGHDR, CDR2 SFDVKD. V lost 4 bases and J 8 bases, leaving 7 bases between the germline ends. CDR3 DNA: TGTGCCACCAGTGAAGCAGGGGAAGCTTTCTTT. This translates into CATSEAGEAFF.

The CDR3 sequence is CASSRLDTDTQYF. In DNA form, the CDR3 reads TGTGCCAGCAGCAGACTGGACACAGATACGCAGTATTTT. The chain couples TRBV11-3 to TRBJ2-3; D is uncertain. Trimming pared 5 bases from V and 2 bases from J, leaving 8 bases between. CDR1 is SGHNT and CDR2 is YENEEA in the germline V gene. The CDR3 runs to 13 residues. Complete variable domain (other parts from reference TRBV11-3 and TRBJ2-3): EAGVVQSPRYKIIEKKQPVAFWCNPISGHNTLYWYLQNLGQGPELLIRYENEEAVDDSQLPKDRFSAERLKGVDSTLKIQPAELGDSAVYLCASSRLDTDTQYFGPGTRLTVL.

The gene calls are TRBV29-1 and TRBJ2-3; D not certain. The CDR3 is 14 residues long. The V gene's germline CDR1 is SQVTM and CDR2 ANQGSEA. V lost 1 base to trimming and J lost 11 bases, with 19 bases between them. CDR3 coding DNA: TGCAGCGTTGAAGGGTTACTGGCGGTCGCACGGCAGTATTTT. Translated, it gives CSVEGLLAVARQYF.

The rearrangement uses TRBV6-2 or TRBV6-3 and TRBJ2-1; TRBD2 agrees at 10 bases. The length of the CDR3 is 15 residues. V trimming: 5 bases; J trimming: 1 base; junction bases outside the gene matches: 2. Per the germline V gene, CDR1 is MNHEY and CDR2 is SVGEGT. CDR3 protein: CASSLSGGSYNEQFF. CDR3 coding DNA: TGTGCCAGCAGTCTTAGCGGGGGGTCCTACAATGAGCAGTTCTTC.

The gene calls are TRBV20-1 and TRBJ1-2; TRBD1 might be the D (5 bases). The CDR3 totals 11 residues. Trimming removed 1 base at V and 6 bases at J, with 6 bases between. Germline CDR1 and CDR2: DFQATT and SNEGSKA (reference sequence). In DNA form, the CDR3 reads TGCAGTGCTAGAGGGGGGGATGGCTACACCTTC. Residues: CSARGGDGYTF.

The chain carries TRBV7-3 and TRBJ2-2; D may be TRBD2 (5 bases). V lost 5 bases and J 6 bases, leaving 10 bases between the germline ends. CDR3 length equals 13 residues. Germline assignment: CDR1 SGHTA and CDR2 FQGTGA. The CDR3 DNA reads TGTGCCAGCAGCCCTCACGGGGCCGGGGAGCTGTTTTTT. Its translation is CASSPHGAGELFF.

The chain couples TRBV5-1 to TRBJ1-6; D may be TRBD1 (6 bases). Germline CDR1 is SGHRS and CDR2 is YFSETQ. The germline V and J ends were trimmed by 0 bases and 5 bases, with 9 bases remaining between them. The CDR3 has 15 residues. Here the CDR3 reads CASSLATGHNSPLHF. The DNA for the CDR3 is TGCGCCAGCAGCTTGGCCACAGGGCATAATTCACCCCTCCACTTT.